This TCR beta chain was recorded in a study of spatial heterogeneity in lung cancer. Study-wide background: Beta-chain sequences consistently outnumbered alpha-chain sequences in detection.

CDR3 length: 11 residues. V was clipped by 5 bases and J by 12 bases, with 14 bases between them. The germline V gene has CDR1 LGHNT and CDR2 FRNRAP. A unique molecular identifier was attached to every TCR cDNA molecule. TCRdb itself ran the 5' RACE reads through MiXCR, one entry per CDR3 protein. The table lists some 3,700 distinct CDR3 sequences, 20% to 30% of them singletons. Stated time point: sample taken at primary tumor resection. No cell sorting; template was whole RNA from tumor, lung tissue or PBMC. There were 65 or so donors, all of them untreated patients with early-stage non-small cell lung cancer.

The V and J genes are TRBV12-5 and TRBJ2-7, with D tentatively TRBD1 (5 bases). This sequence was found in a male donor with early-stage non-small cell lung cancer. The sample consisted of normal lung tissue next to the tumor, taken at surgery. In DNA form, the CDR3 reads TGTGCTAGTGGTCCGTTCGAAAGGGGGTACGTC. This encodes CASGPFERGYV.